This TCR beta chain was identified during a study of graft-versus-host responses after intestinal transplantation. Study at large: Multivisceral, liver-intestinal, or isolated intestinal transplants were given to recipients. Every recipient had anti-thymocyte globulin induction and approximately three years of tacrolimus plus steroids.

General study points: Allograft clonal ratios (graft-versus-host to host-versus-graft) were high in patients who had graft-donor T cell macrochimerism.

The table came from immunoSEQ multiplex PCR; TCRdb's copy has only in-frame clones and leaves some out. The sample consists of about 82,000 clones, more than 85% of them appearing once. Concerning this clone: The antigen is undetermined.

Trimming pared 2 bases from V and 4 bases from J, leaving 17 bases between. Germline CDR1 and CDR2: MNHEY and SVGAGI. The CDR3 contains 16 residues. The chain has TRBV6-5 and TRBJ1-1; a weak D match, TRBD1 (5 bases). The specimen comprised unstimulated CD4+ T cells sorted from spleen or lymph node cells, sampled before transplant. The sequence was collected from a human donor who was the organ donor for an intestinal transplant. As DNA, the CDR3 is TGTGCCAGCAGTTACCTACGATCGGAGGGGTGCACTGAAGCTTTCTTT. This gives the protein CASSYLRSEGCTEAFF.